The 24 T cell receptor beta chains given below trace back to one sample, sequenced in a study of blood T cell repertoires in COVID-19. Generated by immunoSEQ multiplex PCR, the TCRdb table keeps only in-frame clones and is missing some. The table records roughly 320,000 clones, around 86% of them present only once. The source material was PBMCs or T cells enriched from blood (not recorded which). The source of these receptors is a man aged 25 to 40 who had recovered from COVID-19.

CDR3 loop: CASSLTSGVPETQYF. CDR3 nucleotides: TGTGCCAGCAGCTTGACTAGCGGGGTTCCTGAGACCCAGTACTTC. The V call is TRBV28, the J call TRBJ2-5; 11 nucleotides agree with TRBD2. The CDR3 extends over 15 amino acids. V shed 6 bases and J 5 bases; nucleotides not matched to a gene: 8. In germline, CDR1 is MDHEN, CDR2 SYDVKM. The variable domain in full, with the rest retrieved from reference TRBV28 and TRBJ2-5, is DVKVTQSSRYLVKRTGEKVFLECVQDMDHENMFWYRQDPGLGLRLIYFSYDVKMKEKGDIPEGYSVSREKKERFSLILESASTNQTSMYLCASSLTSGVPETQYFGPGTRLLVL.

The V and J genes are TRBV4-1 and TRBJ1-2, with D unresolved. The CDR3 runs 13 residues. V was pared by 2 bases and J by 6 bases, with 10 bases between. The germline gives CDR1 MGHRA, CDR2 YSYEKL. CDR3 amino acids: CASSQTRRDGYTF. For the CDR3, the DNA is TGCGCCAGCAGCCAAACCCGGAGGGATGGCTACACCTTC.

J is TRBJ2-2 and V is TRBV28, with unresolved D. Trimming removed 6 bases at V and 1 base at J, with 12 bases between. The length of the CDR3 is 15 residues. From germline, CDR1 is MDHEN and CDR2 SYDVKM. Here the CDR3 reads CASRTQLWNTGELFF. The CDR3 coding sequence is TGTGCCAGCAGAACGCAGTTATGGAACACCGGGGAGCTGTTTTTT.

The CDR3, as DNA: TGTGCCAGCAGCTTGGCTACGGTCTCCTATAATTCACCCCTCCACTTT. It codes for CASSLATVSYNSPLHF. The rearrangement joins TRBV5-6 to TRBJ1-6; unclear D gene. The CDR3 totals 16 residues. CDR1 is SGHDT, CDR2 YYEEEE, per germline. V was clipped by 0 bases and J by 0 bases, with 7 bases between them.

This clone was seen just once. The chain couples TRBV6-4 to TRBJ2-2; D may be TRBD1 (6 bases). Germline V lookup: CDR1 MRHNA, CDR2 SNTAGT. This CDR3 comprises 14 residues. Deletions cut 5 bases from V and 2 bases from J, with 9 bases between. CDR3 nucleotide sequence: TGTGCCAGCAGTTCCGGGACAAACACCGGGGAGCTGTTTTTT. This sequence encodes CASSSGTNTGELFF.

The CDR3 loop is CASSLGQVDVGEQYF. For the CDR3, the DNA is TGCGCCAGCAGCCTGGGACAGGTCGACGTGGGTGAGCAGTACTTC. This sequence joins TRBV5-1 and TRBJ2-7; 8 bases map to TRBD1. The CDR3 contains 15 residues. V lost 4 bases, J lost 7 bases, and 13 bases stayed unmatched. Germline V lookup: CDR1 SGHRS, CDR2 YFSETQ. Full variable domain (outside the CDR3, taken from reference TRBV5-1 and TRBJ2-7): KAGVTQTPRYLIKTRGQQVTLSCSPISGHRSVSWYQQTPGQGLQFLFEYFSETQRNKGNFPGRFSGRQFSNSRSEMNVSTLELGDSALYLCASSLGQVDVGEQYFGPGTRLTVT.

The chain joins TRBV23-1 to TRBJ2-6; 9 bases line up with TRBD1. TRBV23-1 is an open reading frame, and its role is uncertain. The CDR3 is 18 residues long. V dropped 2 bases and J dropped 2; count of bases not matched to a gene: 7. CDR3 in DNA: TGCGCCAGCAGTCAACCGGACAGGGGTACTACTGGGGCCAACGTCCTGACTTTC. Translation gives CASSQPDRGTTGANVLTF.

This chain uses TRBV5-1 with TRBJ2-3, with D tentatively TRBD1 (5 bases). The V gene's germline CDR1 is SGHRS and CDR2 YFSETQ. There are 15 residues in the CDR3. Trimming cost V 1 base and J 1 base, with 10 bases left between them. The CDR3 loop reads CASSLSRGGTDTQYF. CDR3 bases: TGCGCCAGCAGCTTGTCAAGGGGTGGCACAGATACGCAGTATTTT.

This CDR3 reads CASSLALGQNTEAFF. DNA for the CDR3: TGTGCCAGCAGCTTAGCGTTAGGACAGAACACTGAAGCTTTCTTT. This chain uses TRBV7-8 with TRBJ1-1, with D possibly TRBD1 on 5 matching bases. V was trimmed by 0 bases and J by 1 base, leaving 9 bases between them. Germline V lookup: CDR1 SGHVS, CDR2 FQNEAQ. This CDR3 spans 15 amino acids. The full variable domain, completed using reference TRBV7-8 and TRBJ1-1, is GAGVSQSPRYKVAKRGQDVALRCDPISGHVSLFWYQQALGQGPEFLTYFQNEAQLDKSGLPSDRFFAERPEGSVSTLKIQRTQQEDSAVYLCASSLALGQNTEAFFGQGTRLTVV.

J is TRBJ2-1 and V is TRBV10-1; 15 bases are a match to TRBD2. The V segment lost 6 bases and the J segment 6 bases; nucleotides outside the gene matches: 6. Germline CDR1 WNHNN, CDR2 SYGVQD (reference sequence). The length of the CDR3 is 16 residues. The CDR3 region is CASSGLAGGAINEQFF. The CDR3 DNA follows: TGCGCCAGCAGCGGACTAGCGGGAGGGGCTATCAATGAGCAGTTCTTC.

In its sample, this clone was seen once. V and J are TRBV27 and TRBJ2-7, with D possibly being TRBD2 (7 bases). V was pared by 3 bases and J by 3 bases, with 21 bases between. The CDR3 consists of 17 residues. In germline, CDR1 is MNHEY, CDR2 SMNVEV (reference sequence). DNA of the CDR3: TGTGCCAGCAGTTTGGCCGGGGGGCCAGTCCCTTACTACGAGCAGTACTTC. Its protein is CASSLAGGPVPYYEQYF.

The chain employs TRBV29-1 and TRBJ1-2; a possible D gene is TRBD1 (6 bases). Germline CDR1 reads SQVTM; CDR2 reads ANQGSEA. V was clipped by 3 bases and J by 3 bases, with 8 bases between them. The CDR3 is made up of 12 amino acids. CDR3 nucleotides: TGCAGCGTTGAGGACAGATACTATGGCTACACCTTC. It codes for CSVEDRYYGYTF.

The chain combines TRBV7-9 with TRBJ1-1; D gene unclear. V was clipped by 1 base and J by 8 bases, with 11 bases between them. This CDR3 spans 13 amino acids. Germline loops: CDR1 SEHNR, CDR2 FQNEAQ (reference sequence). CDR3 amino acids: CASSLGASSEAFF. The CDR3 DNA follows: TGTGCCAGCAGCTTAGGGGCCTCGTCCGAAGCTTTCTTT.

V usage is TRBV28 and J usage is TRBJ1-5; no reliable D call. The CDR3 runs to 16 residues. CDR1 and CDR2 (germline): MDHEN, SYDVKM. V lost 3 bases and J lost 2, with 14 bases in between. The CDR3 DNA sequence: TGTGCCAGCAGTTTTCTCCCTCCGAGGGGCAATCAGCCCCAGCATTTT. It codes for CASSFLPPRGNQPQHF.

This rearrangement joins TRBV3-1 (or the pseudogene TRBV3-2) to TRBJ2-2, with 12 bases matching TRBD1. The CDR3 spans 17 residues. The germline CDR1 and CDR2 sequences are LGHDT and YNNKEL (reference sequence). The J segment lost 4 bases and the V segment lost 4 bases, leaving 7 bases of the junction unmatched. The CDR3 reads CASSLTGTGGFTGELFF. The CDR3 bases are TGTGCCAGCAGCCTGACCGGGACAGGGGGCTTCACCGGGGAGCTGTTTTTT.

The V and J genes are TRBV19 and TRBJ2-2; TRBD1 aligns across 7 bases. CDR1 is LNHDA, CDR2 SQIVND, per germline (reference sequence). V lost 5 bases, J lost 2 bases, and 11 bases stayed unmatched. This CDR3 region has 17 residues. The DNA of the CDR3 is TGTGCCAGTAGTGGATGGGACAGCCCGGTTAACACCGGGGAGCTGTTTTTT. This encodes CASSGWDSPVNTGELFF.

The rearrangement links TRBV9 to TRBJ2-1; the D gene is possibly TRBD2 (7 bases). The V gene's germline CDR1 is SGDLS and CDR2 YYNGEE. The CDR3 contains 14 residues. Trimming took 7 bases from V and 6 from J, leaving 17 bases between them. The CDR3 spells CASAEVGGRNEQFF. DNA of the CDR3: TGTGCCAGCGCGGAAGTGGGGGGGCGCAATGAGCAGTTCTTC.

This rearrangement joins TRBV13 to TRBJ1-6; D not certain. V lost 5 bases, J lost 8 bases, and 13 bases lay in between. CDR1 is PRHDT, CDR2 FYEKMQ, per germline (reference sequence). This CDR3 has 14 amino acids. This CDR3 reads CASSETASDSPLHF. In nucleotides, the CDR3 is TGTGCCAGCAGCGAGACTGCTTCCGATTCACCCCTCCACTTT.

This chain joins TRBV5-6 and TRBJ1-1, with unresolved D. The CDR3 sequence is 14 residues long. V gave up 0 bases and J gave up 6 bases, with 12 bases separating them. Germline-derived CDR1 and CDR2 are SGHDT and YYEEEE. In DNA form, the CDR3 reads TGTGCCAGCAGCTTGGCCAATTATAACTCTGAAGCTTTCTTT. The encoded protein is CASSLANYNSEAFF.

V and J are TRBV29-1 and TRBJ2-7; 7 bases are shared with TRBD1. Germline V gene lookup returns CDR1 SQVTM and CDR2 ANQGSEA. The junction had 14 bases not matched to a gene; V was cut back by 6 bases and J by 6 bases. The CDR3 totals 14 residues. CDR3 sequence: CSVSSRGSASEQYF. The CDR3 DNA reads as TGCAGCGTCTCCTCCAGGGGGTCGGCTTCCGAGCAGTACTTC.

This clone was picked up a small number of times. This rearrangement joins TRBV2 to TRBJ2-7; 12 bases line up with TRBD2. Germline V gene lookup returns CDR1 SNHLY and CDR2 FYNNEI. Losses at the gene ends were 7 bases for V and 0 bases for J; bases not matched to a gene: 10. The CDR3 is made up of 17 amino acids. The CDR3 spells CASKPGLAGTFSYEQYF. The CDR3 DNA sequence: TGTGCCAGCAAGCCGGGACTAGCGGGCACATTCTCCTACGAGCAGTACTTC.

This clone was recorded only once. The V gene is TRBV5-1, the J gene TRBJ2-4; D perhaps matches TRBD2 (6 bases). Between the trimmed V and J ends, which lost 7 bases and 8 bases, there was a span of 19 bases. The CDR3 length is 14 residues. Germline-derived CDR1 and CDR2 are SGHRS and YFSETQ. Here the CDR3 reads CASSTSLSMDIQYF. The DNA for the CDR3 is TGCGCCAGCTCGACTAGTCTATCGATGGACATTCAGTACTTC.

The V and J genes are TRBV19 and TRBJ2-5, with D tentatively TRBD2 (6 bases). Looked up from germline, CDR1 is LNHDA and CDR2 is SQIVND (reference sequence). The CDR3 length is 15 residues. V gave up 3 bases and J gave up 5 bases, with 16 bases separating them. The CDR3 bases are TGTGCCAGTAGTATCTTACATTCCCGGGGGGAGACCCAGTACTTC. This gives the protein CASSILHSRGETQYF.

The V call is TRBV30, the J call TRBJ1-1, with 7 nucleotides matching TRBD1. The V segment lost 0 bases and the J segment 8 bases; nucleotides outside the gene matches: 15. Germline CDR1 is GTSNPN and CDR2 is SVGIG (reference sequence). The CDR3 covers 16 residues. The CDR3 protein is CAWSVGWGQTILEAFF. The CDR3 nucleotides read TGTGCCTGGAGTGTAGGGTGGGGACAGACGATTCTGGAAGCTTTCTTT.